Listed below are T cell receptor beta chains from one sample, sequenced in a study of low-dose radiotherapy and immunotherapy resistance in tumors. TCRdb re-called the reads through MiXCR, storing one row per CDR3 protein. The sample carries some 71,000 distinct CDR3 sequences, approximately 31% recorded once. The material was PBMCs, obtained before treatment. These receptors originate from a female donor with ovarian cancer. The CDR3 runs from the conserved cysteine through the conserved F or W. D genes are given only for firm matches. Part of the rows lack a size; the others show once, few, many or a class for expanded clones.

>TRBJ2-3|TRBD2|many|TRBV7-6
CASSLGASGGLGTDTQYF
TGTGCCAGCAGCTTAGGGGCTAGCGGGGGACTGGGGACAGATACGCAGTATTTT
>TRBJ2-3|-|-|TRBV12-3/TRBV12-4
CASSLTVAAGDTQYF
TGTGCCAGCAGTTTAACAGTTGCCGCGGGAGATACGCAGTATTTT
>TRBJ1-1|TRBD1|many|TRBV5-1
CASRRGQANTEAFF
TGCGCCAGCAGGAGGGGACAGGCGAACACTGAAGCTTTCTTT
>TRBJ2-1|TRBD2|many|TRBV7-3
CASSFTGGPYNEQFF
TGTGCCAGCAGCTTCACGGGAGGGCCCTACAATGAGCAGTTCTTC
>TRBJ2-3|-|many|TRBV2
CASSVEGVRDTQYF
TGTGCCAGCAGTGTGGAAGGGGTGAGAGATACGCAGTATTTT
>TRBJ1-2|-|many|TRBV12-3/TRBV12-4
CASSLGGRVYGYTF
TGTGCCAGCAGTTTAGGTGGGCGAGTCTATGGCTACACCTTC
>TRBJ1-6|-|few|TRBV5-1
CASSLGQDLRNSPLHF
TGCGCCAGCAGCTTGGGACAGGACCTCAGGAATTCACCCCTCCACTTT
>TRBJ2-2|TRBD1|many|TRBV19
CASSDRQGVDTGELFF
TGTGCCAGTAGTGATCGACAGGGGGTAGATACCGGGGAGCTGTTTTTT
>TRBJ2-7|TRBD2|-|TRBV2
CASSESSGRRYEQYF
TGTGCCAGCAGTGAATCTAGCGGGAGGAGGTACGAGCAGTACTTC
>TRBJ1-2|-|-|TRBV19
CASRDPGYGYTF
TGTGCCAGCAGGGATCCTGGGTATGGCTACACCTTC
>TRBJ1-1|TRBD1|many|TRBV18
CASSPFVTGRTEAFF
TGTGCCAGCTCACCATTTGTGACAGGGAGAACTGAAGCTTTCTTT
>TRBJ1-5|TRBD1|-|TRBV28
CASSPRGQGVGNQPQHF
TGTGCCAGCAGTCCACGAGGACAGGGAGTTGGCAATCAGCCCCAGCATTTT
>TRBJ2-1|-|many|TRBV7-2
CASRREPRGKAHNEQFF
TGTGCCAGCCGTCGCGAGCCTAGGGGGAAAGCCCACAATGAGCAGTTCTTC
>TRBJ2-5|-|many|TRBV7-2
CASSLGRGGTQYF
TGTGCCAGCAGCTTAGGGCGAGGGGGGACCCAGTACTTC
>TRBJ2-4|-|many|TRBV7-9
CASSLAPGHLAKNIQYF
TGTGCCAGCAGCTTAGCTCCTGGGCATCTAGCCAAAAACATTCAGTACTTC
>TRBJ2-3|TRBD1|-|TRBV28
CASSLTGGLEDTQYF
TGTGCCAGCAGTTTGACAGGGGGTTTAGAGGATACGCAGTATTTT
>TRBJ1-6|-|many|TRBV12-3/TRBV12-4
CASSLGAGRGSPLHF
TGTGCCAGCAGTTTAGGAGCGGGTAGGGGCTCACCCCTCCACTTT
>TRBJ2-1|-|few|TRBV7-3
CASSLNLRAYNEQFF
TGTGCCAGCAGCTTAAATCTCAGGGCCTACAATGAGCAGTTCTTC
>TRBJ1-2|-|many|TRBV5-4
CASSQDTGDYGYTF
TGCGCCAGCAGCCAAGATACGGGCGACTATGGCTACACCTTC
>TRBJ2-5|TRBD2|many|TRBV2
CASSRNRGRAVVATQYF
TGTGCCAGCTCCCGGAATCGCGGGAGGGCCGTAGTAGCGACCCAGTACTTC
>TRBJ2-3|-|many|TRBV24-1
CATSDRGMDTDTQYF
TGTGCCACCAGCGACCGGGGGATGGACACAGATACGCAGTATTTT
>TRBJ2-6|-|many|TRBV15
CATRIGGQGRSGANVLTF
TGTGCCACCAGGATTGGGGGGCAGGGTCGCTCTGGGGCCAACGTCCTGACTTTC
>TRBJ1-1|-|many|TRBV18
CASSPYQGSAEAFF
TGTGCCAGCTCACCATATCAGGGTAGCGCTGAAGCTTTCTTT
>TRBJ1-5|TRBD1|-|TRBV28
CASSSSGTGYQLRHF
TGTGCCAGCAGTTCCTCCGGGACAGGCTATCAGCTCCGGCATTTT
>TRBJ1-5|-|few|TRBV6-1
CASSEAVRVSNSNQPQHF
TGTGCCAGCAGTGAAGCGGTGAGGGTCAGCAATAGCAATCAGCCCCAGCATTTT
>TRBJ1-2|-|many|TRBV10-3
CAITQGTNYGYTF
TGTGCCATCACACAGGGAACCAACTATGGCTACACCTTC
>TRBJ2-3|-|many|TRBV7-2
CASSLSTDTQYF
TGTGCCAGCAGCCTTTCTACAGATACGCAGTATTTT
>TRBJ2-1|TRBD2|many|TRBV20-1
CSADASSGGHYNEQFF
TGCAGTGCTGACGCATCTAGCGGGGGCCATTACAATGAGCAGTTCTTC
>TRBJ2-3|-|many|TRBV11-2
CASSENEADTQYF
TGTGCCAGCAGCGAAAATGAAGCAGATACGCAGTATTTT
>TRBJ2-5|-|many|TRBV3-1
CASSQEPGEEETQYF
TGTGCCAGCAGCCAAGAGCCGGGGGAAGAAGAGACCCAGTACTTC
>TRBJ2-1|TRBD2|few|TRBV7-2
CASSSSSGGASYNEQFF
TGTGCCAGCAGCTCCTCTAGCGGGGGGGCATCCTACAATGAGCAGTTCTTC
>TRBJ2-1|TRBD2|-|TRBV12-3/TRBV12-4
CASSFSGEQFF
TGTGCCAGCAGTTTTAGCGGGGAACAGTTCTTC
>TRBJ2-7|-|medium-sized|TRBV5-5
CASSLSGRAEQYF
TGTGCCAGCAGCTTGTCGGGCAGGGCCGAGCAGTACTTC
>TRBJ2-7|TRBD1|-|TRBV7-2
CASSLSGQGYEQYF
TGTGCCAGCAGCTTATCGGGACAGGGCTACGAGCAGTACTTC
>TRBJ1-6|-|many|TRBV20-1
CSVGYWGVYNSPLHF
TGCAGTGTCGGCTATTGGGGGGTTTATAATTCACCCCTCCACTTT
>TRBJ2-2|TRBD1|many|TRBV7-2
CASRITQGANTGELFF
TGTGCCAGCAGGATTACCCAGGGGGCGAACACCGGGGAGCTGTTTTTT
>TRBJ1-5|-|many|TRBV2
CASSETRLVGNQPQHF
TGTGCCAGCAGTGAAACGAGGCTAGTAGGAAATCAGCCCCAGCATTTT
>TRBJ2-2|-|-|TRBV5-3
CARSSRRPPGELFFFFFF
-
>TRBJ2-1|-|many|TRBV7-3
CASSLGTSGQADEQFF
TGTGCCAGCAGCTTAGGCACTAGCGGACAGGCCGATGAGCAGTTCTTC
>TRBJ2-2|-|many|TRBV27
CASTSYGRGARTGELFF
TGTGCCAGCACATCTTATGGTCGGGGGGCGAGGACCGGGGAGCTGTTTTTT
>TRBJ2-7|-|many|TRBV5-1
CASSLDRASVEQYF
TGCGCCAGCAGCTTGGACAGGGCTTCGGTCGAGCAGTACTTC
>TRBJ2-2|-|many|TRBV28
CGLRTRESGELFF
TGTGGCTTACGGACCAGGGAATCCGGGGAGCTGTTTTTT
>TRBJ2-1|TRBD2|many|TRBV29-1
CSVILGLAGGGEQFF
TGCAGCGTGATCTTGGGACTAGCGGGAGGAGGTGAGCAGTTCTTC
>TRBJ2-7|-|-|TRBV20-1
CSAKTKTGPNSYEQYF
TGCAGTGCTAAAACAAAGACAGGCCCAAATTCCTACGAGCAGTACTTC
>TRBJ1-1|-|-|TRBV10-3
CAISEKGAPDTEAFF
TGTGCCATCAGTGAGAAAGGGGCGCCGGACACTGAAGCTTTCTTT
>TRBJ2-4|-|few|TRBV12-3/TRBV12-4
CASSLGVTVAKNIQYF
TGTGCCAGCAGTTTAGGAGTCACCGTAGCCAAAAACATTCAGTACTTC
>TRBJ2-5|TRBD2|once|TRBV2
CASSEWGLAGGPPGQETQYF
TGTGCCAGCAGTGAATGGGGACTAGCGGGAGGGCCGCCCGGCCAAGAGACCCAGTACTTC
>TRBJ2-7|-|many|TRBV5-6
CASSPSSWREQYF
TGTGCCAGCAGCCCCTCCTCATGGCGAGAGCAGTACTTC
>TRBJ2-5|TRBD1|few|TRBV29-1
CSEQGAGETQYF
TGCAGCGAACAGGGGGCTGGGGAGACCCAGTACTTC
>TRBJ2-4|-|many|TRBV28
CASSVSKNIQYF
TGTGCCAGCAGTGTTTCCAAAAACATTCAGTACTTC
>TRBJ2-7|TRBD2|-|TRBV24-1
CATSDPLAGAYEQYF
TGTGCCACCAGTGACCCACTAGCGGGGGCCTACGAGCAGTACTTC
>TRBJ1-1|-|few|TRBV11-2
CASSPSASGRSTEAFF
TGTGCCAGCAGCCCTTCGGCCTCAGGGAGGAGCACTGAAGCTTTCTTT
>TRBJ2-2|-|once|TRBV3-1
CASSQIRDGELFF
TGTGCCAGCAGCCAAATCCGGGACGGGGAGCTGTTTTTT